A single sample gave rise to the 3 T cell receptor beta chains below, sequenced in a study of Ad26.COV2.S vaccination and SARS-CoV-2 variants. Treatment described: some 20 received Ad26.COV2.S at low or high dose, single or two shots; five or six received placebo; per-sample allocation not given. The investigators took samples on day 63 after the first vaccine or placebo injection. This table comes from immunoSEQ multiplex PCR, and its TCRdb copy is limited to in-frame clones, with some not included. Of hundreds of thousands of clones in the sample, 80% to 90% are singletons; the top ten hold around 5%. This sample comprised peripheral blood, obtained in a trial of Ad26.COV2.S vaccine versus placebo. The receptors were sampled from a person aged 18-65 years who received the Ad26.COV2.S COVID-19 vaccine or a placebo.

The chain recombines TRBV9 with TRBJ2-5, with TRBD1 matching 9 bases. The CDR3 sequence is 15 residues long. Trimming took 0 bases from V and 4 from J; bases not matched to a gene: 4. CDR1 and CDR2 from the germline V gene are SGDLS and YYNGEE. CDR3 protein: CASSVAPGQGETQYF. The CDR3 coding sequence is TGTGCCAGCAGCGTAGCCCCGGGACAGGGAGAGACCCAGTACTTC.

V is TRBV28 and J is TRBJ1-1; perhaps TRBD1 as D (5 bases). The germline V and J ends were trimmed by 1 base and 4 bases, with 7 bases remaining between them. This CDR3 spans 13 amino acids. CDR1 and CDR2 (germline): MDHEN, SYDVKM. The CDR3 here is CASSLSGFTEAFF. The CDR3 DNA sequence: TGTGCCAGCAGTTTATCAGGGTTCACTGAAGCTTTCTTT.

The chain couples TRBV7-9 to TRBJ1-1; TRBD1 matches at 8 bases. The germline CDR1 and CDR2 sequences are SEHNR and FQNEAQ (reference sequence). With V trimmed by 5 bases and J by 10 bases, 6 bases remained unmatched. The CDR3 is 12 amino acids. The CDR3 nucleotides are TGTGCCAGCAGCGCCGGACAGGGAGGAGCTTTCTTT. This gives the protein CASSAGQGGAFF.